These 20 T cell receptor beta chains came from one sample sequenced in a study of T cell repertoires in cytomegalovirus infection. Which antigens these TCRs recognize remains unknown. TCRdb re-analysed the reads in MiXCR, keeping a single row per CDR3 protein. Counted here are some 920,000 distinct CDR3 sequences, approximately 31% occurring once; the ten biggest clones make up over 12%. The sequences come from cultured CD8+ T cells from PBMCs, collected from culture after CMV antigen stimulation. These receptors all come from a human donor in good health (CMV status not recorded). Some clones in this sample may be carry-over from other donors' samples.

This clonotype has just a few counts. The chain links TRBV6-5 to TRBJ2-3, with a possible D match to TRBD2 (6 bases). V was pared by 4 bases and J by 2 bases, with 13 bases between. This CDR3 is built from 15 residues. Looked up from germline, CDR1 is MNHEY and CDR2 is SVGAGI. The CDR3 region is CASSFIRDSTDTQYF. The CDR3 DNA is TGTGCCAGCAGTTTCATCCGGGACTCCACAGATACGCAGTATTTT.

This clonotype came up a few times. The gene calls are TRBV7-9 and TRBJ2-5; D is possibly TRBD1 (6 bases). The CDR3 sequence is 15 residues long. Trimming removed 5 bases from V and 7 bases from J, with 20 bases in between. Germline CDR1 SEHNR, CDR2 FQNEAQ (reference sequence). CDR3 DNA: TGTGCCAGCAGCCCTAGGACAGAACCCCGAGGGACCCAGTACTTC. Its translation: CASSPRTEPRGTQYF.

On this clonotype itself: One base away lies a much larger clone, so this may be a sequencing read error. The J gene is TRBJ2-1, the V gene TRBV6-2 or TRBV6-3; 11 bases line up with TRBD2. Looked up from germline, CDR1 is MNHEY and CDR2 is SVGEGT. The CDR3 totals 15 residues. The CDR3 bases are TGTGCCAACAGTCTAGCGGGGGGAAACTACAATGAGCAGTTCTTC. As protein: CANSLAGGNYNEQFF.

The CDR3 DNA reads TGTGCCAGCAGCAGCACTCAGATGGGCAATCAGCCCCAGCATTTT. Protein sequence: CASSSTQMGNQPQHF. The chain employs TRBV27 and TRBJ1-5; no clear D gene. Germline V gene lookup returns CDR1 MNHEY and CDR2 SMNVEV (reference sequence). The CDR3 runs 15 residues. V was clipped by 6 bases and J by 2 bases, with 14 bases between them.

The rearrangement joins TRBV13 to TRBJ2-2, with TRBD2 matching over 11 bases. V lost 5 bases and J lost 6; bases outside the gene matches: 5. This CDR3 comprises 15 residues. Germline V gene sequence: CDR1 PRHDT, CDR2 FYEKMQ (reference sequence). The CDR3 region has the DNA TGTGCCAGCAGCACCCTAGCGGGGGGAGCCGGGGAGCTGTTTTTT. This translates into CASSTLAGGAGELFF. Using reference TRBV13 and TRBJ2-2 for the parts outside the CDR3, the full variable domain is AAGVIQSPRHLIKEKRETATLKCYPIPRHDTVYWYQQGPGQDPQFLISFYEKMQSDKGSIPDRFSAQQFSDYHSELNMSSLELGDSALYFCASSTLAGGAGELFFGEGSRLTVL.

The genes are TRBV5-1 and TRBJ2-6, with 9 bases aligning to TRBD1. The CDR3 contains 18 residues. Germline assignment: CDR1 SGHRS and CDR2 YFSETQ. The ends lost 3 bases at V and 0 bases at J; junction bases unmatched: 7. DNA of the CDR3: TGCGCCAGCAGCTCCTGGACAGGGGCAAACTCTGGGGCCAACGTCCTGACTTTC. It yields the protein CASSSWTGANSGANVLTF.

The rearrangement uses TRBV4-3 and TRBJ2-5; weak D call: TRBD2 (7 bases). Germline V CDR1 and CDR2: LGHNA, YSLEER. This CDR3 spans 16 amino acids. With 0 bases removed from V and 1 base from J, the gap between germline ends came to 12 bases. The CDR3 reads CASSQEAGAIQETQYF. The CDR3 DNA is TGCGCCAGCAGCCAAGAGGCGGGGGCCATCCAAGAGACCCAGTACTTC.

V is TRBV6-1 and J is TRBJ1-1; D is undetermined. CDR3 length: 15 amino acids. From germline, CDR1 is MNHNS and CDR2 SASEGT. Trimming left V 1 base short and J 0 bases short, with 9 bases between. The CDR3 protein is CASSEGAGLNTEAFF. CDR3 sequence (DNA): TGTGCCAGCAGTGAAGGGGCGGGATTGAACACTGAAGCTTTCTTT.

DNA of the CDR3: TGCAGTGCTAGAGTAGAAAGGAGCACCTACAATGAGCAGTTCTTC. It encodes CSARVERSTYNEQFF. The gene calls are TRBV20-1 and TRBJ2-1, with unresolved D. This CDR3 has 15 residues. Germline CDR1 reads DFQATT; CDR2 reads SNEGSKA (reference sequence). V was cut by 1 base and J by 2 bases, with 12 bases left in between.

This chain uses TRBV15 with TRBJ1-4; D is perhaps TRBD1 (5 bases). Germline V gene sequence: CDR1 LNHNV, CDR2 YYDKDF (reference sequence). V was trimmed by 3 bases and J by 5 bases, leaving 13 bases between them. The CDR3 covers 15 residues. Here the CDR3 DNA reads TGTGCCACCAGCAGCCTTAGACAGCTGAATGAAAAACTGTTTTTT. Translation gives CATSSLRQLNEKLFF.

The chain combines TRBV19 with TRBJ2-2, with TRBD2 matching 12 bases. This CDR3 is built from 18 residues. Germline CDR1 reads LNHDA; CDR2 reads SQIVND (reference sequence). The V and J ends lost 6 bases and 1 base, in that order; junction bases with no gene match: 9. CDR3 amino acids: CASRSPRLAGENTGELFF. The DNA of the CDR3 is TGTGCCAGTAGATCCCCACGACTAGCGGGGGAGAACACCGGGGAGCTGTTTTTT.

This clonotype came up a few times. In DNA form, the CDR3 reads TGCAGTGCTAGAGGACAGGGAAGCGAGCAGTACGTC. As protein: CSARGQGSEQYV. The chain carries TRBV20-1 and TRBJ2-7; TRBD1 agrees at 7 bases. CDR3 size: 12 residues. V shed 1 base, J shed 6 bases, and the junction held 3 bases outside the gene matches. CDR1 is DFQATT and CDR2 is SNEGSKA in the germline V gene (reference sequence).

The chain recombines TRBV12-5 with TRBJ2-1, with D possibly matching TRBD2 (6 bases). The CDR3 is 15 residues long. Germline lookup yields CDR1 LGHNT and CDR2 FRNRAP. V was clipped by 1 base and J by 0 bases, with 7 bases between them. The CDR3 sequence: CASGLAGSSYNEQFF. CDR3 DNA: TGTGCTAGTGGTTTGGCCGGGAGCTCCTACAATGAGCAGTTCTTC.

The chain carries TRBV4-1 and TRBJ2-5; maybe TRBD1 (5 bases). V lost 1 base and J lost 0, with 6 bases in between. The CDR3 loop spans 14 amino acids. CDR1 and CDR2 (germline): MGHRA, YSYEKL. CDR3 nucleotides: TGCGCCAGCAGCCAAGTGGACAACCAAGAGACCCAGTACTTC. Encoded protein: CASSQVDNQETQYF.

The chain has TRBV12-3 or TRBV12-4 and TRBJ2-6, with no clear D. The CDR3 has 15 residues. Trimming took off 3 bases at V and 4 bases at J, with 10 bases between the two ends. The CDR3 DNA is TGTGCCAGCAGTTTCGGCGTATACGGGGCCAACGTCCTGACTTTC. It codes for CASSFGVYGANVLTF.

This clonotype has only a few counts. This rearrangement joins TRBV6-1 to TRBJ1-3; D is uncertain. The CDR3 is 14 residues long. Germline CDR1 reads MNHNS; CDR2 reads SASEGT. Trimming removed 5 bases at V and 0 bases at J, with 8 bases between. This chain's CDR3 is CASSSKSSGNTIYF. DNA of the CDR3: TGTGCCAGCAGTTCAAAGTCCTCTGGAAACACCATATATTTT.

Written as DNA, the CDR3 is TGTGCCAGCAGTTTACGAGGGGCAGCCCTCGGGTGGGAGCAGTACTTC. Translated: CASSLRGAALGWEQYF. The chain links TRBV27 to TRBJ2-7, with D perhaps being TRBD1 or TRBD2 (5 bases each). V dropped 2 bases and J dropped 7 bases, with 21 bases sitting between them. The CDR3 extends over 16 amino acids. Germline CDR1 MNHEY, CDR2 SMNVEV (reference sequence).

This clonotype was detected a few times. V usage is TRBV29-1 and J usage is TRBJ2-2; 7 nucleotides line up with TRBD1. This CDR3 region has 14 residues. Trimming removed 3 bases from V and 1 base from J; junction bases left unmatched: 2. Germline loops: CDR1 SQVTM, CDR2 ANQGSEA. The CDR3 region has the DNA TGCAGCGTTGATGGGGACAGGAACACCGGGGAGCTGTTTTTT. Its translation is CSVDGDRNTGELFF.

This clonotype was seen more than once but under ten times. The genes are TRBV7-2 and TRBJ2-5; D tentatively reads TRBD1 or TRBD2 (5 bases each). Deletions cut 5 bases from V and 0 bases from J, with 10 bases between. Germline V CDR1 and CDR2: SGHTA, FQGNSA. The CDR3 runs to 14 residues. CDR3 residues: CASSTGPNQETQYF. The CDR3 DNA follows: TGTGCCAGCAGCACGGGACCAAACCAAGAGACCCAGTACTTC.

The rearrangement joins TRBV12-3 or TRBV12-4 to TRBJ1-1, with D possibly matching TRBD1 (6 bases). Trimming removed 10 bases from V and 10 bases from J, with 19 bases in between. This CDR3 has 12 residues. CDR3 bases: TGTGCCAACAGACAGGTCCCGATGGGAGCTTTCTTT. As protein: CANRQVPMGAFF.